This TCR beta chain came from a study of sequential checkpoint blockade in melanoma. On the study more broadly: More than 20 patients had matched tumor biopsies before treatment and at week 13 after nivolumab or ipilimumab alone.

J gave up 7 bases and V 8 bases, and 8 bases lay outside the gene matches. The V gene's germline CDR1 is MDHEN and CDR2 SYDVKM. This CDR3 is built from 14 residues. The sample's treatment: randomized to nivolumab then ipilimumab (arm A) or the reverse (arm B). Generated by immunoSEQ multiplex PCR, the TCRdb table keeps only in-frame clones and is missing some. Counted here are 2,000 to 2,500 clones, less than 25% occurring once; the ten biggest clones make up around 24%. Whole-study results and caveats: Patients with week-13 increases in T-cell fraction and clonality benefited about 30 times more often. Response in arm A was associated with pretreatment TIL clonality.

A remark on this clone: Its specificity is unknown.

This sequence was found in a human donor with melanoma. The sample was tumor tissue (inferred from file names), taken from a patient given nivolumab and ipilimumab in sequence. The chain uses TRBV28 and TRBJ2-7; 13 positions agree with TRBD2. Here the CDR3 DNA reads TGTGCCAGCGGCACTAGCGGGAGGGAGTGGGAGCAGTACTTC. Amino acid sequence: CASGTSGREWEQYF. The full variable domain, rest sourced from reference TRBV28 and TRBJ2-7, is DVKVTQSSRYLVKRTGEKVFLECVQDMDHENMFWYRQDPGLGLRLIYFSYDVKMKEKGDIPEGYSVSREKKERFSLILESASTNQTSMYLCASGTSGREWEQYFGPGTRLTVT.